This TCR beta chain is drawn from a study of beta chain features in type 1 diabetes. This clone occurred a few times. Expressed TCRB transcripts were sequenced because the entire RNA isolate underwent reverse transcription. Sequenced by immunoSEQ multiplex PCR; TCRdb stores in-frame clones only, minus some. The table lists 250,000 to 300,000 clones, 8% of them singletons, with approximately 0.99% in the top ten. This receptor was taken from a young woman in good health. The sample consisted of central memory CD4+ T cells from blood.

The DNA of the CDR3 is TGTGCCAGCAGCTCTCAAGGGATGGGGAACACTGAAGCTTTCTTT. The encoded protein is CASSSQGMGNTEAFF. This rearrangement joins TRBV7-2 to TRBJ1-1; D remains ambiguous. Germline values: CDR1 SGHTA, CDR2 FQGNSA. CDR3 length equals 15 residues. V dropped 4 bases and J dropped 1 base, with 13 bases sitting between them.